The sequence of this T cell receptor beta chain was determined in a study of CD8 T cells in Susac syndrome. The multiple sclerosis controls, all treatment-naive patients, had relapsing-remitting disease that was stable or active. Negative isolation was applied to CD8+ and CD4+ T cells, and FACS enrichment was applied to TEMRA cells. Germline CDR1 reads WNHNN; CDR2 reads SYGVQD (reference sequence). The CDR3 totals 16 residues. V gave up 3 bases and J gave up 4 bases, with 15 bases separating them. With random hexamers, reverse transcription was performed on about 0.5 to 1 ug of RNA. Amplification of TCR beta CDR3 across 54 Vbeta and 13 Jbeta was performed with immunoSEQ multiplex PCR. TCRdb re-called the immunoSEQ multiplex PCR reads with MiXCR, one entry per CDR3 protein. The sample yields hundreds of thousands of distinct CDR3 sequences, roughly 95% seen once.

This chain connects TRBV10-1 to TRBJ2-2, with D possibly being TRBD1 or TRBD2 (5 bases each). Sequencing used CD4+ T cells from PBMCs. The source of this sequence is a human donor with multiple sclerosis. The CDR3, as DNA: TGCGCCAGCAGTGATGAGGGGCTCCAGTTCACCGGGGAGCTGTTTTTT. This gives the protein CASSDEGLQFTGELFF.